This T cell receptor (beta chain) was sequenced during a study of human T cells and chemical hapten exposure. Turning to this clonotype: A junction end diverges from the germline sequence, so it may reflect a read error.

Germline CDR1 MNHNS, CDR2 SASEGT. This CDR3 is built from 14 residues. TCRdb reanalysed the RACE reads using MiXCR and keeps one entry per CDR3 protein. The sample lists more than 250,000 distinct CDR3 sequences, about 9% occurring once. Time point meaning: pre-sensitization, week 0. Specified treatment: therapeutic diphenylcyclopropenone sensitization with weekly scalp DPC. The V gene is TRBV6-1, the J gene TRBJ1-5; 8 bases align to TRBD1. The material sequenced was whole blood, taken in connection with sensitization to the hapten diphenylcyclopropenone (DPC). The receptor's source is a woman between 40 and 55 years old with alopecia areata. Some clones in this sample may be carry-over from other donors' samples. CDR3 DNA sequence: TGTGCCAGCAACCAGGGGGCTCGCAATCAGCCCCAGCAATTT. Amino acid sequence: CASNQGARNQPQQF.